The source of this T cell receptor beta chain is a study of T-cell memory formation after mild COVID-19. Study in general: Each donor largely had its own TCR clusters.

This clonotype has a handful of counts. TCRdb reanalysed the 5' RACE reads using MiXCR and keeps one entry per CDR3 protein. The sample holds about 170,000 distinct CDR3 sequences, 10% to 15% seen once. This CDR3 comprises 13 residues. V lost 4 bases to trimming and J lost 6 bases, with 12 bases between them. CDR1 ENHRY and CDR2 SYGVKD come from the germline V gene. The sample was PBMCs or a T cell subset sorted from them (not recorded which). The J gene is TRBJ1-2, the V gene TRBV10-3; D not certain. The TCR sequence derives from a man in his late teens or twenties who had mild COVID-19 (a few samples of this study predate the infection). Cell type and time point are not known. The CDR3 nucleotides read TGTGCCATCAGTGTTCGGGAGGATAATGGCTACACCTTC. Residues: CAISVREDNGYTF.